This T cell receptor (beta chain) was identified during a study of blood T cell repertoires in COVID-19. Study-wide background: Nucleic acid was either cDNA or gDNA, and it came from T cells, B-cell-depleted T cells, or PBMCs.

This CDR3 has 15 amino acids. Looked up from germline, CDR1 is LGHDT and CDR2 is YNNKEL (reference sequence). V lost 2 bases, J lost 0 bases, and 11 bases lay in between. Study processing details: Counts of nucleated cells, estimated from reference gene primer amplification, were obtained. Sequencing was performed with immunoSEQ multiplex PCR; in TCRdb, only in-frame clones are kept and a portion is missing. V, J and clone size are those of that table, while D and trimming were read from the DNA. Here the sample spans under 150,000 clones, more than 70% being singletons. The chain employs TRBV3-1 (or the pseudogene TRBV3-2) and TRBJ2-7, with D tentatively TRBD2 (6 bases). The sequencing sample was made of peripheral blood. The clonotype comes from a human donor in a cohort sampled during active COVID-19. The DNA for the CDR3 is TGTGCCAGCAGCCAACTAGCGCTTAGCTCCTACGAGCAGTACTTC. Residues: CASSQLALSSYEQYF.